The sequence of this T cell receptor (beta chain) was determined in a study of blood T cell repertoires in COVID-19 (dated by TCRdb to about 2020). Background on the whole study: Samples covering the acute and convalescent phases of COVID-19 were provided by collaborators in the United States, Italy and Spain. The prospective study material was composed of cDNA or gDNA derived from T cells, B-cell-depleted T cells, or PBMCs. Deeply sampled blood TCRbeta repertoires from subjects exposed to, actively infected with, or recovered from COVID-19 were included in the dataset. The repertoires were released in a freely available public database meant as a resource for research on the immune response to SARS-CoV-2. Samples were obtained from the ongoing ImmuneRACE study (first 160 participants) and from 1,254 subjects provided by 6 global collaborators. A de-identified subject ID, COVID-19 status, age in years and sex were almost always included in the sample metadata. Where available, HLA class I and class II types were obtained from metadata supplied by the sample provider rather than from assay-based typing. Results the study describes overall, beyond this receptor: How much clinical and demographic metadata was included differed by source and by participant, and the metadata was provided uncurated.

Taken from the germline V gene, the CDR1 and CDR2 loops are SGDLS and YYNGEE. The germline V end is reduced by 4 bases and the J end by 5 bases; junction bases left unmatched: 20. From its cysteine to its phenylalanine, the CDR3 spans 18 amino acids. The read is trimmed to its CDR3 DNA, 54 bases read in frame from base 1. The immunoSEQ Assay, a bias-controlled multiplex PCR, was used to amplify TCRbeta CDR3 regions from genomic DNA. As for the original processing: The number of nucleated cells in each sample was estimated by amplification of reference gene primers within the assay. To quantify the absolute abundance of each unique TCRbeta CDR3 rearrangement, sequence reads were collapsed and filtered. For each sample, productive Simpson clonality was calculated as the square root of Simpson's diversity index across productive rearrangements. TCRdb provides this immuneACCESS table in a form limited to in-frame rearrangements. Some clones are lacking; in checked studies, under half of them reflect an unresolved V gene, and why the rest are absent is not known. The DNA gave D and trimming, while V, J and clone size come from that table. A total of about 88,000 clones appear in this sample, over 75% of them only once. The biggest ten clones account for about 2.9% of the sample.

Whole blood was collected in K2EDTA tubes by collaborating institutions according to the institutions' own protocols. For TCRbeta analysis, collaborator samples were shipped as frozen whole blood, as isolated PBMCs, or as DNA extracted from either sample type. The table lists this clone with a count of one. Its antigen specificity is not known. Base qualities were left out, and no much larger clone turns up one base away. Sequencing used peripheral blood. The clonotype was recovered from a woman over 75 with acute or convalescent COVID-19. Here the chain combines TRBV9 and TRBJ1-1; TRBD1 fits 7 bases in the junction. Read as DNA, the sequence is TGTGCCAGCAGCCATGGACAGGTCGGAGCCCACAGAGGAACTGAAGCTTTCTTT. This gives the protein CASSHGQVGAHRGTEAFF.